What follows describes a single T cell receptor (beta chain). Its cognate antigen is unknown. RNA transcripts served as the template for amplifying TCR beta CDR3 regions. A first-round RT-PCR of the TCR CDR3 used the HTBI primer set. MiXCR was run by TCRdb on the multiplex PCR reads, yielding one entry per CDR3 protein. The data show about 700,000 distinct CDR3 sequences, around 13% seen once. The data are from a study of T cells in Graves' hyperthyroidism and ophthalmopathy. Study in general: The initial diagnosis was the point when peripheral blood was collected, ahead of any treatment.

General study findings and limits: Appearing also in blood were most of the thyroid clonotypes expanded above 0.001.

This TCR was recovered from a woman in her late teens or twenties with Graves' hyperthyroidism. The sequencing input was blood.

Written as DNA, the CDR3 is TGTGCCAGCAGCTCCCGGGGGTTTAACACCATATATTTT. Translation gives CASSSRGFNTIYF. The rearrangement joins TRBV7-2 to TRBJ1-3; D perhaps matches TRBD1 (5 bases). This CDR3 has 13 residues. The V end lost 4 bases, the J end lost 7 bases, and 11 bases lay between the germline ends. In germline, CDR1 is SGHTA, CDR2 FQGNSA.